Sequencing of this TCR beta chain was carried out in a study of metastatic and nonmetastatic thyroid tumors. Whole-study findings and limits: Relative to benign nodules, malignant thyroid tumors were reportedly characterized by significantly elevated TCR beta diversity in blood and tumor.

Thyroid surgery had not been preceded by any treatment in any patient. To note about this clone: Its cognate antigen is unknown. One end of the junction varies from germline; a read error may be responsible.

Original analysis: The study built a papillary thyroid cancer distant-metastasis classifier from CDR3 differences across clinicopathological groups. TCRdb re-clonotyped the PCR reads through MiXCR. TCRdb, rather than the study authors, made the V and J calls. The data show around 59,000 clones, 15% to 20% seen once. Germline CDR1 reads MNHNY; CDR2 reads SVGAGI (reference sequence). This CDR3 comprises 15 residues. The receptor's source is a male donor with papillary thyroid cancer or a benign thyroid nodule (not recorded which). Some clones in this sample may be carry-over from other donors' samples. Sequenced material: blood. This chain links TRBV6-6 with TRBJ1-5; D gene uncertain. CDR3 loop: CASRYSGSGGHPQHF. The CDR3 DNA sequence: TGTGCCAGCAGGTACTCAGGCAGTGGAGGCCATCCCCAGCATTTT.